This TCR beta chain was identified in a study of T cells in Graves' hyperthyroidism and ophthalmopathy. Newly diagnosed hyperthyroidism, duration under 2 months, in patients aged 18 to 65. Source material for PBMCs was around 10 ml fresh peripheral blood. CDR1 is SQVTM, CDR2 ANQGSEA, per germline. The CDR3 contains 13 residues. V lost 7 bases and J lost 0; bases outside the gene matches: 4. This clonotype was observed a handful of times. Its target is not known. Overall study findings and caveats: Blood shared most expanded thyroid clonotypes above 0.001. It was a median roughly 6.5 months before onset that the model predicted ophthalmopathy.

TCR beta CDR3 regions were amplified from RNA transcripts. A set of HTBI primers served as the primers for a first-round RT-PCR of the TCR CDR3. TCRdb independently ran MiXCR on the multiplex PCR reads; one entry per CDR3 protein. Altogether about 560,000 distinct CDR3 sequences are present, about 15% being singletons, with the ten largest covering around 6.6%. The source is a woman in her 30s with Graves' hyperthyroidism. The specimen was blood. This rearrangement joins TRBV29-1 to TRBJ2-7; TRBD1 matches 9 bases. The CDR3 coding sequence is TGCAGCGCCACAGGGGGCCGCTCCTACGAGCAGTACTTC. It translates to CSATGGRSYEQYF.